These 9 T cell receptor beta chains share one sample of origin, sequenced in a study of OX40 agonist ivuxolimab in advanced cancers. The library was built by means of the immunoSEQ multiplex PCR assay. Imported from immuneACCESS, the table was reduced by TCRdb to in-frame sequences with V and J called. These copies leave out some clones; in studies compared against another copy, an unresolved V gene accounts for under half, and the cause of the remainder is not known. The sample records 65,000 to 95,000 clones, approximately 84% of which are singletons. More than 2% of the sample is in the top ten clones. Material: CD4+ or CD8+ T cells sorted from blood, obtained in a trial of the OX40 agonist ivuxolimab. The receptors come from an adult with an advanced solid tumor such as melanoma, head and neck, liver or kidney cancer.

The J gene is TRBJ1-2, the V gene TRBV28, with TRBD1 identical over 7 bases. This CDR3 has 16 amino acids. Germline V gene data show CDR1 as MDHEN and CDR2 as SYDVKM. V lost 6 bases to trimming and J lost 4 bases; unmatched junction nucleotides: 14. The CDR3 reads CASRQTADRALYGYTF. CDR3 nucleotides: TGTGCCAGCAGACAAACCGCAGACAGGGCCCTCTATGGCTACACCTTC.

This chain connects TRBV9 to TRBJ2-1; no reliable D call. The germline V gene encodes CDR1 SGDLS and CDR2 YYNGEE. This CDR3 comprises 13 residues. The V end was cut by 0 bases, the J end by 5 bases, with 6 bases between. CDR3 amino acids: CASSVDRNNEQFF. CDR3 DNA: TGTGCCAGCAGCGTAGATCGGAACAATGAGCAGTTCTTC.

V usage is TRBV4-2 and J usage is TRBJ1-4, with D possibly matching TRBD1 (6 bases). Trimming took off 4 bases at V and 8 bases at J, with 17 bases between the two ends. The CDR3 contains 15 residues. The germline V gene encodes CDR1 LGHNA and CDR2 YNFKEQ. CDR3 in amino acids: CASSPLEGGQEKLFF. CDR3 bases: TGTGCCAGCAGCCCTTTGGAGGGGGGGCAGGAAAAACTGTTTTTT.

The rearrangement joins TRBV19 to TRBJ2-1; possibly TRBD1 for D (5 bases). The CDR3 has 12 residues. Trimming stripped 9 bases from V and 7 bases from J, with 13 bases between. Per germline, CDR1 LNHDA and CDR2 SQIVND (reference sequence). CDR3 in DNA: TGTGCCAGCGGCCACTACAGGAATGAGCAGTTCTTC. Amino acids: CASGHYRNEQFF.

On this clone itself: Other nucleotide sequences in the sample specify the same CDR3. V is TRBV6-1 and J is TRBJ1-2; TRBD1 is a possible D gene (6 bases). V was cut by 3 bases and J by 0 bases, with 11 bases left in between. Germline lookup yields CDR1 MNHNS and CDR2 SASEGT. The CDR3 totals 15 residues. Here the CDR3 DNA reads TGTGCCAGCAGTGATAGGGGGGAAGCTAACTATGGCTACACCTTC. Protein: CASSDRGEANYGYTF.

The CDR3 reads CASSLTGTSEQFF. The CDR3, as DNA: TGTGCCAGCAGCTTAACGGGGACAAGTGAGCAGTTCTTC. This chain connects TRBV7-3 to TRBJ2-1; possibly TRBD1 for D (6 bases). The CDR3 length is 13 residues. Germline lookup yields CDR1 SGHTA and CDR2 FQGTGA. Trimming removed 0 bases from V and 9 bases from J, with 9 bases in between.

The CDR3 spells CSAVDSVGYTF. As DNA, the CDR3 is TGCAGTGCCGTGGACAGTGTGGGCTACACCTTC. The rearrangement uses TRBV20-1 and TRBJ1-2; possible D gene TRBD1, 6 bases. The CDR3 loop spans 11 amino acids. CDR1 is DFQATT and CDR2 is SNEGSKA in the germline V gene (reference sequence). V lost 6 bases and J 8 bases, leaving 13 bases between the germline ends.

The CDR3 DNA follows: TGTGCCACCAGCAGACACCAGGGGAACACTGAAGCTTTCTTT. It yields the protein CATSRHQGNTEAFF. This sequence joins TRBV15 and TRBJ1-1; maybe TRBD1 (5 bases). Germline CDR1 and CDR2: LNHNV and YYDKDF (reference sequence). V was pared by 2 bases and J by 1 base, with 8 bases between. CDR3 length equals 14 residues.

This clone has only a few counts. The V gene is TRBV5-1, the J gene TRBJ2-4; D unclear. Germline CDR1 SGHRS, CDR2 YFSETQ. Trimming shortened V by 3 bases and J by 5 bases, and 6 bases separated the two germline ends. This CDR3 spans 12 amino acids. In DNA, the CDR3 is TGCGCCAGCAGCTCCACACAAAACATTCAGTACTTC. Protein sequence: CASSSTQNIQYF.